Below, 5 T cell receptor beta chains from the same sample are listed, as sequenced in a study of shared clonotypes between healthy human individuals. Libraries were prepared by immunoSEQ multiplex PCR; TCRdb keeps only in-frame clonotypes and omits some of them. The repertoire holds 2 million to 2.5 million clones, with approximately 93% as singletons. The sample consisted of naive CD4+ T cells from PBMCs. Subset reported: CD45RA+ positively selected. The receptors were sampled from a man aged 18 to 30 in good health. Some clones in this sample may be carry-over from other donors' samples.

The chain employs TRBV28 and TRBJ2-2; D is undetermined. Germline V gene data show CDR1 as MDHEN and CDR2 as SYDVKM. V lost 3 bases and J lost 4, with 12 bases in between. CDR3 length: 15 amino acids. The DNA for the CDR3 is TGTGCCAGCAGTTTTGCATTCCCATCCACCGGGGAGCTGTTTTTT. Translating gives CASSFAFPSTGELFF.

V gene TRBV28 combines with J gene TRBJ2-5; 8 bases line up with TRBD2. V was clipped by 6 bases and J by 6 bases; unmatched bases: 12. The CDR3 runs 15 residues. Per germline, CDR1 MDHEN and CDR2 SYDVKM. The CDR3: CASSYSGTRSKTQYF. CDR3 coding DNA: TGTGCCAGCAGCTATAGCGGGACTCGGTCGAAGACCCAGTACTTC.

With regard to this clone: The identical CDR3 is also encoded by other nucleotide sequences in the sample. This chain uses TRBV2 with TRBJ2-7, with D unclear. Looked up from germline, CDR1 is SNHLY and CDR2 is FYNNEI. V was clipped by 4 bases and J by 4 bases, with 2 bases between them. This CDR3 spans 10 amino acids. This CDR3 reads CASSVYEQYF. DNA for the CDR3: TGTGCCAGCAGTGTGTACGAGCAGTACTTC.

This rearrangement joins TRBV30 to TRBJ2-5, with D perhaps TRBD1 (6 bases). Germline values: CDR1 GTSNPN, CDR2 SVGIG (reference sequence). The CDR3 is made up of 19 amino acids. V was shortened by 3 bases and J by 1 base, with 27 bases between the two germline ends. The CDR3 DNA is TGTGCCTGGAGCCGCCGGGACACAACGATTTGGGTGGTCCAAGAGACCCAGTACTTC. As protein: CAWSRRDTTIWVVQETQYF.

The chain combines TRBV6-6 with TRBJ2-7; maybe TRBD2 (6 bases). The CDR3 contains 12 residues. V was shortened by 6 bases and J by 7 bases, with 13 bases between the two germline ends. In germline, CDR1 is MNHNY, CDR2 SVGAGI (reference sequence). The chain's CDR3 is CASSQPSEEQYF. The CDR3 DNA reads TGTGCCAGCAGCCAGCCTAGCGAAGAGCAGTACTTC.